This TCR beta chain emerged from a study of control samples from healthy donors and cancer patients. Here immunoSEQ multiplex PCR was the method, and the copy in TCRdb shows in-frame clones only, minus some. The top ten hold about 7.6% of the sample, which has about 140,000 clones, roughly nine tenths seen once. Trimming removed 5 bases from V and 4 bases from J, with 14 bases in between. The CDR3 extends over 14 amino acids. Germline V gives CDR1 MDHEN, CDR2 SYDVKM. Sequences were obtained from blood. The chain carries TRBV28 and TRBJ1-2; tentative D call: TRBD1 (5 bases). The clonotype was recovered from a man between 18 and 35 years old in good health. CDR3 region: CASSPSLGGYGYTF. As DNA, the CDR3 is TGTGCCAGCAGTCCCAGCCTCGGGGGCTATGGCTACACCTTC.